These 27 T cell receptor beta chains came from one sample sequenced in a study of spatial heterogeneity in lung cancer. Study-level results: Counts of expanded intratumoral alpha and beta TCRs tracked tumor mutation counts.

These TCRs' antigens remain unknown. Each CDR3 protein is one row after TCRdb ran MiXCR on the 5' RACE reads. This sample has 16,000 or so distinct CDR3 sequences, with about 6.5% found just once. Noted time point: sample taken at primary tumor resection. The sequencing here drew on lung tumor tissue, taken at surgery. These receptors were obtained from a female donor with early-stage non-small cell lung cancer.

In regard to this clonotype: A much larger clone lies one base from this, so it may be a read error. The chain links TRBV7-3 to TRBJ2-1; 7 positions match TRBD1. The germline V gene encodes CDR1 SGHTA and CDR2 FQGTGA. The CDR3 is 13 residues long. CDR3 nucleotides: TGTGCCGGCAGCTTTCAGACAGGGTTTGAGCAGTTCTTC. Its translation: CAGSFQTGFEQFF. Variable domain in full (rest from reference TRBV7-3 and TRBJ2-1): GAGVSQTPSNKVTEKGKYVELRCDPISGHTALYWYRQSLGQGPEFLIYFQGTGAADDSGLPNDRFFAVRPEGSVSTLKIQRTERGDSAVYLCAGSFQTGFEQFFGPGTRLTVL.

This clonotype was recorded many times. V and J are TRBV2 and TRBJ2-3; TRBD1 matches at 8 bases. Germline assignment: CDR1 SNHLY and CDR2 FYNNEI. Trimming took 5 bases from V and 3 from J; bases not matched to a gene: 10. The CDR3 runs 16 residues. CDR3 coding DNA: TGTGCCAGCAGTAACCAGGGGGCGTTGGGGACAGATACGCAGTATTTT. It specifies CASSNQGALGTDTQYF.

At least ten counts were recorded for this clonotype. J is TRBJ2-4 and V is TRBV11-2, with D tentatively TRBD1 (6 bases). The germline V gene has CDR1 SGHAT and CDR2 FQNNGV. V was clipped by 0 bases and J by 5 bases, with 11 bases between them. This CDR3 comprises 15 residues. This CDR3 is CASSLELGQQNIQYF. The CDR3, as DNA: TGTGCCAGCAGCTTAGAACTGGGACAACAAAACATTCAGTACTTC.

This clonotype appeared many times. J is TRBJ2-2 and V is TRBV7-3; no reliable D call. The CDR3 consists of 14 residues. V was clipped by 7 bases and J by 5 bases, with 14 bases between them. Looked up from germline, CDR1 is SGHTA and CDR2 is FQGTGA. CDR3 loop: CASKFSAGTGELFF. The CDR3 nucleotides are TGTGCCAGCAAATTCTCTGCCGGTACCGGGGAGCTGTTTTTT.

This clonotype has ten or more counts. The chain has TRBV3-1 and TRBJ1-1, with 10 bases aligning to TRBD1. The V gene's germline CDR1 is LGHDT and CDR2 YNNKEL (reference sequence). The CDR3 spans 14 residues. V dropped 2 bases and J dropped 5; count of bases not matched to a gene: 2. The DNA for the CDR3 is TGTGCCAGCAGCCAACAGGGACAGGGGACTGAAGCTTTCTTT. Protein sequence: CASSQQGQGTEAFF.

The rearrangement uses TRBV7-3 and TRBJ2-5, with TRBD1 as a possible D gene (5 bases). Trimming left V 4 bases short and J 7 bases short, with 13 bases between. This CDR3 is built from 13 residues. Germline lookup yields CDR1 SGHTA and CDR2 FQGTGA. The CDR3 region is CASSSTRQGTQYF. The CDR3 coding sequence is TGTGCCAGCAGCTCGACCCGCCAGGGGACCCAGTACTTC.

At least ten counts were recorded for this clonotype. The rearrangement uses TRBV6-1 and TRBJ1-6, with D uncertain. V was shortened by 4 bases and J by 10 bases, with 8 bases between the two germline ends. The CDR3 has 12 residues. Germline V gives CDR1 MNHNS, CDR2 SASEGT. CDR3 nucleotides: TGTGCCAGCAGTGTGGTCGTATCACCCCTCCACTTT. Amino acid sequence: CASSVVVSPLHF.

By its share, this clonotype is medium-sized. The V call is TRBV7-8, the J call TRBJ1-2; 8 bases match TRBD1. Germline-derived CDR1 and CDR2 are SGHVS and FQNEAQ. CDR3 length equals 15 residues. The trim removed 5 bases at V and 6 bases at J, leaving 11 bases unmatched. The CDR3 nucleotides are TGTGCCAGCAGCCAATTTGGGCAGGGGGCTGATGGCTACACCTTC. Translating it yields CASSQFGQGADGYTF.

This clonotype was counted many times. This chain links TRBV5-5 with TRBJ1-2; D may be TRBD1 (6 bases). CDR1 SGHKS and CDR2 YYEKEE come from the germline V gene (reference sequence). Trimming took 3 bases from V and 4 from J, leaving 10 bases between them. The CDR3 covers 13 residues. CDR3 sequence reads: CASSYLDSYGYTF. In nucleotides, the CDR3 is TGTGCCAGCAGCTACCTGGACAGCTATGGCTACACCTTC.

This clonotype has a count of ten or more. This chain connects TRBV5-1 to TRBJ2-3, with D hard to call. CDR3 length equals 14 residues. With 4 bases removed from V and 0 bases from J, the gap between germline ends came to 9 bases. Germline loops: CDR1 SGHRS, CDR2 YFSETQ. In nucleotides, the CDR3 is TGCGCCAGCAGCGTGCCAGCTAGCACAGATACGCAGTATTTT. Translation gives CASSVPASTDTQYF.

This clonotype has more than one count but fewer than ten. This CDR3 is CAWSGDPYQTSGGHLGRHNEQFF. DNA of the CDR3: TGTGCCTGGAGTGGCGACCCTTACCAGACTAGCGGGGGGCATCTGGGGCGACACAATGAGCAGTTCTTC. The V call is TRBV30, the J call TRBJ2-1; 13 nucleotides agree with TRBD2. The CDR3 loop spans 23 amino acids. Trimming at V came to 1 base and at J to 5 bases, leaving 26 bases not matched to a gene. The germline gives CDR1 GTSNPN, CDR2 SVGIG (reference sequence).

Note on this clonotype: This may arise from a read error, as a much more abundant clone is one base away. This chain connects TRBV6-4 to TRBJ2-3; possible D gene TRBD2, 5 bases. Germline values: CDR1 MRHNA, CDR2 SNTAGT. The CDR3 spans 15 residues. Trimming took 0 bases from V and 2 from J, leaving 9 bases between them. The CDR3 loop reads CASSDSTRATDTQYF. The CDR3 coding sequence is TGTGCCAGCAGTGACTCGACGCGGGCCACAGATACGCAGTATTTT.

This clonotype is medium-sized by share. The genes are TRBV29-1 and TRBJ2-1; D is possibly TRBD1 (5 bases). There are 10 residues in the CDR3. Germline CDR1 is SQVTM and CDR2 is ANQGSEA. The V gene lost 7 bases and the J gene lost 5 bases, with 6 bases spanning the gap. The CDR3 region has the DNA TGCAGCGGACAGAACAATGAGCAGTTCTTC. Its translation is CSGQNNEQFF.

This clonotype has a count of ten or more. V and J are TRBV10-3 and TRBJ2-7; 8 bases are a match to TRBD1. The ends lost 7 bases at V and 7 bases at J; junction bases unmatched: 6. The CDR3 totals 12 residues. CDR1 and CDR2 (germline): ENHRY, SYGVKD. CDR3 DNA sequence: TGTGCCATCACCCCGGACAGGGAGGAGCAGTACTTC. This gives the protein CAITPDREEQYF.

In its sample, this clonotype is medium-sized. V and J are TRBV12-3 or TRBV12-4 and TRBJ2-1; 7 bases are shared with TRBD1. The CDR3 is made up of 11 amino acids. With V trimmed by 3 bases and J by 14 bases, 4 bases remained unmatched. The CDR3 loop reads CASSFGQGEFF. CDR3 nucleotides: TGTGCCAGCAGTTTTGGGCAGGGGGAGTTCTTC.

Many counts were recorded for this clonotype. This chain links TRBV5-5 with TRBJ1-1; maybe TRBD1 (5 bases). Germline-derived CDR1 and CDR2 are SGHKS and YYEKEE (reference sequence). V gave up 1 base and J gave up 5 bases, with 9 bases separating them. CDR3 size: 13 residues. The CDR3 sequence: CASSLRGLTEAFF. CDR3 DNA: TGTGCCAGCAGCTTGAGGGGACTGACTGAAGCTTTCTTT.

In this sample, this clonotype is medium-sized. The chain links TRBV12-3 or TRBV12-4 to TRBJ1-1; D is unclear. Trimming pared 2 bases from V and 5 bases from J, leaving 9 bases between. The CDR3 length is 13 residues. The CDR3, as DNA: TGTGCCAGCAGTTTAAGGCATGGGACTGAAGCTTTCTTT. It codes for CASSLRHGTEAFF.

The sample holds many counts of this clonotype. The chain is built from TRBV18 and TRBJ1-2; D call uncertain. Trimming pared 2 bases from V and 4 bases from J, leaving 14 bases between. Germline assignment: CDR1 KGHSH and CDR2 LQKENI. There are 15 residues in the CDR3. The CDR3 nucleotides are TGTGCCAGCTCACCAATCTCCGAGGAGGTCTATGGCTACACCTTC. This encodes CASSPISEEVYGYTF.

This clonotype showed up many times. CDR3 sequence (DNA): TGTGCCTGGAGTGTACGCAGCTATGGCTACACCTTC. Translated: CAWSVRSYGYTF. The gene calls are TRBV30 and TRBJ1-2; D unresolved. Looked up from germline, CDR1 is GTSNPN and CDR2 is SVGIG (reference sequence). This CDR3 is 12 amino acids long. V was clipped by 0 bases and J by 4 bases, with 6 bases between them.

This clonotype was picked up many times. The rearrangement links TRBV12-3 or TRBV12-4 to TRBJ2-1, with D uncertain. The CDR3 length is 12 residues. V lost 4 bases and J 3 bases, leaving 4 bases between the germline ends. CDR3 sequence (DNA): TGTGCCAGCAGTTCTGGCTACAATGAGCAGTTCTTC. Translated, it gives CASSSGYNEQFF.

This clonotype was observed a few times. The genes are TRBV28 and TRBJ2-7; unclear D gene. This CDR3 spans 12 amino acids. V dropped 3 bases and J dropped 3 bases, with 6 bases sitting between them. Per the germline V gene, CDR1 is MDHEN and CDR2 is SYDVKM. CDR3 coding DNA: TGTGCCAGCAGTTTCCAGAACTACGAGCAGTACTTC. Protein: CASSFQNYEQYF.

This clonotype was seen ten or more times. The chain carries TRBV27 and TRBJ1-1, with 11 nucleotides matching TRBD1. V gave up 4 bases and J gave up 0 bases; unmatched junction bases: 4. CDR3 size: 16 residues. Germline values: CDR1 MNHEY, CDR2 SMNVEV (reference sequence). CDR3: CASSWDRGALNTEAFF. CDR3 in DNA: TGTGCCAGCAGTTGGGACAGGGGGGCCTTGAACACTGAAGCTTTCTTT.

This clonotype was recorded at least ten times. This chain joins TRBV15 and TRBJ2-7; 7 bases align to TRBD1. The CDR3 consists of 14 residues. CDR1 is LNHNV, CDR2 YYDKDF, per germline (reference sequence). Unmatched junction bases numbered 9, after V lost 6 bases and J lost 4 bases. This CDR3 is CATSTEQGSYEQYF. The CDR3 DNA reads TGTGCCACCAGTACAGAACAGGGGTCGTACGAGCAGTACTTC.

This clonotype was picked up a small number of times. CDR3 bases: TGTGCCAGCAGCTTTGGAATTCCGGGACAGAGCTCCTACAATGAGCAGTTCTTC. Translation: CASSFGIPGQSSYNEQFF. This chain links TRBV7-3 with TRBJ2-1; the match to TRBD1 covers 7 bases. Germline lookup yields CDR1 SGHTA and CDR2 FQGTGA. The ends lost 3 bases at V and 0 bases at J; junction bases unmatched: 11. The CDR3 runs to 18 residues.

The sample holds many counts of this clonotype. The chain couples TRBV12-3 or TRBV12-4 to TRBJ2-3; 11 bases line up with TRBD2. The CDR3 extends over 17 amino acids. V trimming: 5 bases; J trimming: 0 bases; junction bases outside the gene matches: 7. The CDR3 is CASSPRTSGLSTDTQYF. The CDR3 region has the DNA TGTGCCAGCAGTCCGAGGACTAGCGGGCTGAGCACAGATACGCAGTATTTT.

Here the CDR3 DNA reads TGCAGTGCTAGAGCCGGGACTAGCGAAGAGACCCAGTACTTC. Translated, it gives CSARAGTSEETQYF. The chain carries TRBV20-1 and TRBJ2-5, with 10 bases fitting TRBD2. The length of the CDR3 is 14 residues. Germline trimming cut 1 base from V and 3 bases from J; bases unmatched to any gene: 2. Germline values: CDR1 DFQATT, CDR2 SNEGSKA (reference sequence).

This clonotype was seen just once. The chain is built from TRBV5-1 and TRBJ2-3; D unclear. The CDR3 sequence is 15 residues long. Germline lookup yields CDR1 SGHRS and CDR2 YFSETQ. The ends were cut back, 3 bases at V and 0 bases at J, with 11 bases in the middle. CDR3 residues: CASSSEASSTDTQYF. The DNA for the CDR3 is TGCGCCAGCAGCTCGGAAGCTTCTAGCACAGATACGCAGTATTTT.